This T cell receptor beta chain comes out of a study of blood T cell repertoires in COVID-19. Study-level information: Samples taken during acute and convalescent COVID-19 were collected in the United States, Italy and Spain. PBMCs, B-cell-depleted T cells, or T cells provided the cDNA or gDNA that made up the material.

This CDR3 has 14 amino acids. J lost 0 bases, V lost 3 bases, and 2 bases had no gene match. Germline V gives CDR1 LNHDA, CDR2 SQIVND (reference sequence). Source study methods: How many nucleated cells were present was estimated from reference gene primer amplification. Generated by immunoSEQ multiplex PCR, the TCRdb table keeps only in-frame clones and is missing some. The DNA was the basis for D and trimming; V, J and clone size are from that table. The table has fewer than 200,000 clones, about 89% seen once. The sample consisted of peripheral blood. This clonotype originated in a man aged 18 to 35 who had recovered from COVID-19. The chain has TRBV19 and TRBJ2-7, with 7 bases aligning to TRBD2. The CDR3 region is CASSIGEGSYEQYF. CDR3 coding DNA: TGTGCCAGTAGTATCGGGGAGGGCTCCTACGAGCAGTACTTC.